The 23 T cell receptor beta chains below all came from one sample that was sequenced in a study of CD8 T cells in Susac syndrome. RNA, at about 0.45 to 1 ug, was reverse transcribed with random hexamers. Using its own MiXCR run on the immunoSEQ multiplex PCR reads, TCRdb lists one record per CDR3 protein. The sample contains roughly 160,000 distinct CDR3 sequences, around 96% of which appear only once. The sample was CD4+ T cells from PBMCs. All receptors derive from a human donor in good health.

The chain has TRBV20-1 and TRBJ2-1; D gene uncertain. Per the germline V gene, CDR1 is DFQATT and CDR2 is SNEGSKA (reference sequence). The CDR3 extends over 15 amino acids. The V end lost 0 bases, the J end lost 2 bases, and 11 bases lay between the germline ends. The CDR3 loop is CSARDGLRTYNEQFF. For the CDR3, the DNA is TGCAGTGCTAGAGATGGGCTCCGGACCTACAATGAGCAGTTCTTC.

The V call is TRBV29-1, the J call TRBJ2-7; tentatively, D is TRBD1 (5 bases). This CDR3 comprises 14 residues. Germline V gives CDR1 SQVTM, CDR2 ANQGSEA. V was shortened by 4 bases and J by 5 bases, with 18 bases between the two germline ends. CDR3 in amino acids: CSVVNRQGPHEQYF. CDR3 DNA: TGCAGCGTTGTTAACCGGCAGGGCCCCCACGAGCAGTACTTC.

This chain uses TRBV5-1 with TRBJ2-5; TRBD2 is a possible D gene (6 bases). The CDR3 runs 14 residues. CDR1 and CDR2 from the germline V gene are SGHRS and YFSETQ. Trimming removed 4 bases from V and 0 bases from J, with 10 bases in between. CDR3 sequence reads: CASSGAGDQETQYF. In nucleotides, the CDR3 is TGCGCCAGCAGCGGAGCGGGTGACCAAGAGACCCAGTACTTC. Filled out from reference TRBV5-1 and TRBJ2-5, the complete variable domain reads KAGVTQTPRYLIKTRGQQVTLSCSPISGHRSVSWYQQTPGQGLQFLFEYFSETQRNKGNFPGRFSGRQFSNSRSEMNVSTLELGDSALYLCASSGAGDQETQYFGPGTRLLVL.

V usage is TRBV29-1 and J usage is TRBJ1-6, with 8 positions matching TRBD1. After removal of 6 bases from V and 8 bases from J, the junction contained 6 bases not matched to a gene. CDR1 is SQVTM and CDR2 is ANQGSEA in the germline V gene. The CDR3 is made up of 13 amino acids. CDR3 DNA sequence: TGCAGCGTGGGCCGGGACAGGTATTCACCCCTCCACTTT. Its protein is CSVGRDRYSPLHF.

The rearrangement uses TRBV4-3 and TRBJ2-1; 11 positions match TRBD2. This CDR3 spans 16 amino acids. Germline CDR1 LGHNA, CDR2 YSLEER. J lost 7 bases, V lost 4 bases, and 9 bases had no gene match. The CDR3 DNA sequence: TGCGCCAGCAGCCCCCCGGGGCTAGCGGGGGGAAATGAGCAGTTCTTC. It is translated as CASSPPGLAGGNEQFF.

The chain combines TRBV24-1 with TRBJ2-3; D gene uncertain. Germline CDR1 KGHDR, CDR2 SFDVKD. The V gene lost 4 bases and the J gene lost 2 bases, with 9 bases spanning the gap. The CDR3 consists of 14 residues. The CDR3 region is CATSERRDTDTQYF. CDR3 coding DNA: TGTGCCACCAGTGAACGAAGGGACACAGATACGCAGTATTTT.

V is TRBV20-1 and J is TRBJ2-1; TRBD2 matches at 7 bases. The CDR3 is 15 amino acids. Germline-derived CDR1 and CDR2 are DFQATT and SNEGSKA (reference sequence). Trimming at V came to 4 bases and at J to 10 bases, leaving 16 bases not matched to a gene. The CDR3 loop is CSAKGASGRRREQFF. The CDR3 nucleotides read TGCAGTGCTAAAGGGGCTAGCGGACGAAGGCGGGAGCAGTTCTTC.

V gene TRBV27 combines with J gene TRBJ2-3, with 7 bases matching TRBD2. The V gene end was trimmed by 5 bases and the J gene end by 6 bases; junction bases not matched to a gene: 14. The CDR3 length is 16 residues. Looked up from germline, CDR1 is MNHEY and CDR2 is SMNVEV (reference sequence). CDR3 bases: TGTGCCAGCAGTCCATCGACTAGCCGGGCAAGGGATACGCAGTATTTT. Translating gives CASSPSTSRARDTQYF.

A single count supports this clonotype. The genes are TRBV7-8 and TRBJ1-1, with TRBD1 matching over 8 bases. The germline CDR1 and CDR2 sequences are SGHVS and FQNEAQ. After removal of 3 bases from V and 1 base from J, the junction contained 7 bases not matched to a gene. The CDR3 is 16 amino acids. CDR3 DNA: TGTGCCAGCAGCTTGACAGCCGGGACAGGGAACACTGAAGCTTTCTTT. Translation: CASSLTAGTGNTEAFF.

The V call is TRBV11-2, the J call TRBJ2-5, with 8 positions matching TRBD2. The length of the CDR3 is 14 residues. Germline loops: CDR1 SGHAT, CDR2 FQNNGV. Trimming at V came to 5 bases and at J to 9 bases, leaving 11 bases not matched to a gene. CDR3 amino acids: CASSDGGAVTAQYF. The CDR3 DNA reads TGTGCCAGCAGCGACGGGGGGGCCGTGACGGCCCAGTACTTC.

The chain links TRBV7-6 to TRBJ2-2; 9 nucleotides agree with TRBD2. Germline lookup yields CDR1 SGHVS and CDR2 FNYEAQ. This CDR3 has 13 residues. J lost 6 bases, V lost 6 bases, and 2 bases had no gene match. CDR3 nucleotide sequence: TGTGCCAGCAGACGGACTAGCGCCGGGGAGCTGTTTTTT. Translating it yields CASRRTSAGELFF.

V gene TRBV24-1 combines with J gene TRBJ2-3; TRBD2 matches at 11 bases. The V and J ends lost 4 bases and 6 bases, in that order; junction bases with no gene match: 5. Germline lookup yields CDR1 KGHDR and CDR2 SFDVKD. This CDR3 is 15 amino acids long. The CDR3 protein is CATSEIAGGWDTQYF. The CDR3 DNA sequence: TGTGCCACCAGTGAAATAGCGGGGGGGTGGGATACGCAGTATTTT.

The gene calls are TRBV6-2 or TRBV6-3 and TRBJ2-7; D possibly corresponds to TRBD2 (5 bases). Trimming cost V 8 bases and J 4 bases, with 9 bases left between them. This CDR3 contains 11 residues. Germline CDR1 is MNHEY and CDR2 is SVGEGT. Here the CDR3 DNA reads TGTGCCAGCGGCTGGGAGTACGAGCAGTACTTC. Translation: CASGWEYEQYF.

This chain links TRBV10-3 with TRBJ2-3; maybe TRBD1 (5 bases). The germline gives CDR1 ENHRY, CDR2 SYGVKD. V lost 2 bases and J lost 1, with 10 bases in between. This CDR3 comprises 15 residues. CDR3 in DNA: TGTGCCATCAGTGAGGGGGCGACCGGCACAGATACGCAGTATTTT. As protein: CAISEGATGTDTQYF.

This clonotype was seen only once. The chain uses TRBV28 and TRBJ1-2, with D possibly matching TRBD1 (5 bases). The germline gives CDR1 MDHEN, CDR2 SYDVKM. This CDR3 contains 14 residues. Trimming removed 5 bases from V and 5 bases from J, with 15 bases in between. The CDR3 sequence is CASSPSGSGYGYTF. The CDR3 DNA reads TGTGCCAGCAGTCCTTCAGGGTCCGGGTATGGCTACACCTTC.

The chain combines TRBV15 with TRBJ1-2, with no clear D. The CDR3 has 14 amino acids. The germline V gene encodes CDR1 LNHNV and CDR2 YYDKDF (reference sequence). Trimming removed 0 bases at V and 2 bases at J, with 7 bases between. CDR3 protein: CATSREGGNYGYTF. DNA for the CDR3: TGTGCCACCAGCAGAGAAGGCGGAAACTATGGCTACACCTTC.

V usage is TRBV11-2 and J usage is TRBJ2-1; D is unresolved. Trimming took 5 bases from V and 0 from J, leaving 14 bases between them. The CDR3 consists of 16 residues. Germline V gene data show CDR1 as SGHAT and CDR2 as FQNNGV. The CDR3 protein is CASSPRPDRSYNEQFF. The CDR3 DNA is TGTGCCAGCAGCCCCCGCCCCGACCGCTCCTACAATGAGCAGTTCTTC.

The V gene is TRBV9, the J gene TRBJ2-7, with 7 bases that match TRBD2. The CDR3 extends over 14 amino acids. Germline V gene data show CDR1 as SGDLS and CDR2 as YYNGEE. V gave up 3 bases and J gave up 2 bases; unmatched junction bases: 5. The CDR3: CASSEGLTTYEQYF. DNA of the CDR3: TGTGCCAGCAGCGAGGGACTAACGACCTACGAGCAGTACTTC.

Points on this clonotype: An end of the junction does not agree with germline; a read error may underlie this. The CDR3 nucleotides read TGTGCCAGCAGCACCTACACCGGGGAGCTGTTTTTT. Translated: CASSTYTGELFF. The rearrangement links TRBV5-1 to TRBJ2-2; D gene uncertain. The germline V gene has CDR1 SGHRS and CDR2 YFSETQ. This CDR3 is 12 amino acids long. Drawing the rest from reference TRBV5-1 and TRBJ2-2, the complete variable domain is KAGVTQTPRYLIKTRGQQVTLSCSPISGHRSVSWYQQTPGQGLQFLFEYFSETQRNKGNFPGRFSGRQFSNSRSEMNVSTLELGDSALYLCASSTYTGELFFGEGSRLTVL.

Turning to this clonotype: Here the CDR3 omits its conserved ending phenylalanine or tryptophan, so a read error is the likely source. The limits of the CDR3 on the DNA are not certain, so only TCRdb's listed CDR3 is given. The rearrangement uses TRBV7-3 and TRBJ2-3; the table gives TRBD1 as D, unverified against the DNA. Germline lookup yields CDR1 SGHTA and CDR2 FQGTGA. The CDR3 is 15 amino acids long, termini counted. CDR3 sequence: CASSLGAAGPTDTQY.

The rearrangement joins TRBV28 to TRBJ1-2, with D tentatively TRBD1 (6 bases). Germline assignment: CDR1 MDHEN and CDR2 SYDVKM. This CDR3 has 14 amino acids. V lost 9 bases, J lost 2 bases, and 16 bases lay in between. The CDR3 loop is CASLSRDNNYGYTF. The CDR3 DNA is TGTGCCAGTTTGAGCCGGGACAACAACTATGGCTACACCTTC.

The chain joins TRBV12-3 or TRBV12-4 to TRBJ1-1; D is unclear. Trimming removed 2 bases at V and 4 bases at J, with 8 bases between. This CDR3 comprises 13 residues. The CDR3 sequence is CASSLRASTEAFF. In DNA, the CDR3 is TGTGCCAGCAGTTTAAGGGCAAGCACTGAAGCTTTCTTT.

This CDR3 is CASSDLPGGYGYTF. Written as DNA, the CDR3 is TGTGCCAGCAGTGACCTCCCCGGCGGCTATGGCTACACCTTC. This chain connects TRBV2 to TRBJ1-2; D unresolved. Germline CDR1 and CDR2: SNHLY and FYNNEI. V was pared by 3 bases and J by 4 bases, with 12 bases between. The CDR3 has 14 amino acids.